A single sample is the source of the 9 T cell receptor beta chains below, sequenced in a study of response to subunit inactivated influenza vaccine (dated by TCRdb to 2016 to 2019). Receptor libraries were prepared by RT-PCR. Sequenced on an Illumina HiSeq 2500. The raw public reads went through TCRdb reprocessing: fastp at Q25, MiXCR clone calling, in-frame beta chains kept. CDR3 protein duplicates are merged, each entry listing the most common genes and DNA. The sample table contains roughly 460,000 distinct CDR3 sequences; only one count was recorded for roughly 9.8% of them. Jointly, the top ten make up 9.5% to 15% of the sample. The time point tag for this specimen amounts to: around 42 days after influenza vaccine administration. This material consisted of PBMCs from blood, taken more than 35 days after vaccination. Every receptor here comes from a man aged 50-59 years who received an inactivated influenza vaccine. Donor details come from another sample of the same person, matched by shared clones.

Only a few counts were recorded for this clonotype. The chain couples TRBV6-5 to TRBJ2-3; tentatively, D is TRBD1 (6 bases). CDR1 MNHEY and CDR2 SVGAGI come from the germline V gene. The CDR3 extends over 15 amino acids. V was clipped by 0 bases and J by 2 bases, with 9 bases between them. The CDR3 region is CASSYSHRVTDTQYF. CDR3 nucleotides: TGTGCCAGCAGTTACTCGCACAGGGTCACAGATACGCAGTATTTT.

This clonotype occurred a few times. The gene calls are TRBV6-2 or TRBV6-3 and TRBJ2-1; D is perhaps TRBD1 (5 bases). Germline V gene sequence: CDR1 MNHEY, CDR2 SVGEGT. CDR3 length: 17 amino acids. V shed 4 bases and J shed 1 base, with 17 bases lying between them. CDR3 bases: TGTGCCAGCAGTTCCCCGATCCAGGGTTGGTCCTACAATGAGCAGTTCTTC. This gives the protein CASSSPIQGWSYNEQFF.

This clonotype has a handful of counts. This chain joins TRBV5-1 and TRBJ2-5; the D is unclear. Germline lookup yields CDR1 SGHRS and CDR2 YFSETQ. The CDR3 length is 16 residues. V shed 2 bases and J shed 1 base, with 15 bases lying between them. The CDR3 DNA reads as TGCGCCAGCAGCTTTTTCCCGGCGGCGGTCCAAGAGACCCAGTACTTC. The encoded protein is CASSFFPAAVQETQYF.

This clonotype was observed a few times. This may be a read error: a much more frequent sequence differs by one nucleotide. The V call is TRBV3-1, the J call TRBJ2-7; 9 bases are a match to TRBD2. The germline V gene has CDR1 LGHDT and CDR2 YNNKEL (reference sequence). V lost 1 base to trimming and J lost 2 bases; unmatched junction nucleotides: 3. This CDR3 has 15 amino acids. The CDR3 loop reads CASSQGPSGTYEQYF. As DNA, the CDR3 is TGTGCCAGCAGCCAAGGGCCTAGCGGGACCTACGAGCAGTACTTC.

The V gene is TRBV4-2, the J gene TRBJ2-6, with a tentative D call TRBD1 (6 bases). Per the germline V gene, CDR1 is LGHNA and CDR2 is YNFKEQ. There are 18 residues in the CDR3. V was cut by 3 bases and J by 2 bases, with 17 bases left in between. Here the CDR3 DNA reads TGTGCCAGCAGCCAGGAGACAGGATATTTCACTGGGGCCAACGTCCTGACTTTC. Translation gives CASSQETGYFTGANVLTF.

The rearrangement uses TRBV29-1 and TRBJ2-2, with TRBD2 identical over 11 bases. The CDR3 is 15 residues long. The ends lost 6 bases at V and 3 bases at J; junction bases unmatched: 6. Germline values: CDR1 SQVTM, CDR2 ANQGSEA. CDR3 amino acids: CSVGGLAEHTGELFF. Here the CDR3 DNA reads TGCAGCGTAGGGGGACTAGCGGAACACACCGGGGAGCTGTTTTTT.

This rearrangement joins TRBV20-1 to TRBJ2-2; 10 bases match TRBD1. The germline V gene has CDR1 DFQATT and CDR2 SNEGSKA (reference sequence). This CDR3 region has 13 residues. The V and J ends lost 6 bases and 4 bases, in that order; junction bases with no gene match: 2. The CDR3 protein is CSARQGATGELFF. The CDR3 DNA follows: TGCAGTGCAAGACAGGGGGCCACCGGGGAGCTGTTTTTT.

V and J are TRBV6-5 and TRBJ2-5, with TRBD2 identical over 8 bases. CDR1 is MNHEY, CDR2 SVGAGI, per germline. The J segment lost 7 bases and the V segment lost 0 bases, leaving 10 bases of the junction unmatched. The CDR3 sequence is 16 residues long. Here the CDR3 DNA reads TGTGCCAGCAGTTACTCGACCCGGGAGGGCCGAGGGACCCAGTACTTC. Translating it yields CASSYSTREGRGTQYF.

Many counts were recorded for this clonotype. The chain recombines TRBV28 with TRBJ2-7, with 8 nucleotides matching TRBD2. J was trimmed by 3 bases and V by 1 base; bases with no gene match: 2. The CDR3 extends over 14 amino acids. CDR1 and CDR2 from the germline V gene are MDHEN and SYDVKM. The CDR3 nucleotides are TGTGCCAGCAGTTTATTAAGCGGGAGCTACGAGCAGTACTTC. This codes for CASSLLSGSYEQYF. The complete variable domain, with remaining parts taken from reference TRBV28 and TRBJ2-7, reads DVKVTQSSRYLVKRTGEKVFLECVQDMDHENMFWYRQDPGLGLRLIYFSYDVKMKEKGDIPEGYSVSREKKERFSLILESASTNQTSMYLCASSLLSGSYEQYFGPGTRLTVT.